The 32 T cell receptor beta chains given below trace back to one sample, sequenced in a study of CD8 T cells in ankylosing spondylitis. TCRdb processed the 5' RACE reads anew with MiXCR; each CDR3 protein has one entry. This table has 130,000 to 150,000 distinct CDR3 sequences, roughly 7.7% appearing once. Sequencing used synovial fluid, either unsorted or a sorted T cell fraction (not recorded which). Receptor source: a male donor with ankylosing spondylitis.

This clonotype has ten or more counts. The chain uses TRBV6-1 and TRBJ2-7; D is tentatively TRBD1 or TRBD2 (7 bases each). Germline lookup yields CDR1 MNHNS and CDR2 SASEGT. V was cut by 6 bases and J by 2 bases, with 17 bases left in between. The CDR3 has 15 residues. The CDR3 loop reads CASRTKGGTAYEQYF. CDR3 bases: TGTGCCAGCAGAACCAAGGGGGGGACAGCCTACGAGCAGTACTTC.

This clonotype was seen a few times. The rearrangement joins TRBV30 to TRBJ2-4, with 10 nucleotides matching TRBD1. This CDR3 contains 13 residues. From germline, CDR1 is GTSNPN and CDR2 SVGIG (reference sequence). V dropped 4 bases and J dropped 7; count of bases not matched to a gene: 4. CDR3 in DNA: TGTGCCTGGAAGGGGACAGGGGCGAACATTCAGTACTTC. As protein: CAWKGTGANIQYF.

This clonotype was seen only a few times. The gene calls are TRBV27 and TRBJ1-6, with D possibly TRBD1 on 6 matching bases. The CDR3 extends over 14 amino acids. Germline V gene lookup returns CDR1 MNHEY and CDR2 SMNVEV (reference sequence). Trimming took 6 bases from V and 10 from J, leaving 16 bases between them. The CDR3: CASSRQAAGSPLHF. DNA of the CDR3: TGTGCCAGCAGCCGACAGGCCGCGGGATCACCCCTCCACTTT.

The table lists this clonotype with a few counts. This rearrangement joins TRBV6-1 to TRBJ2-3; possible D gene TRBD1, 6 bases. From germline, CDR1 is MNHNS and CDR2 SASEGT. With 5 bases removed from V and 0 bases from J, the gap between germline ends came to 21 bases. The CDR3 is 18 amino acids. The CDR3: CASSRIQGIEASTDTQYF. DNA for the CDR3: TGTGCCAGCAGTCGAATTCAGGGGATTGAGGCTAGCACAGATACGCAGTATTTT.

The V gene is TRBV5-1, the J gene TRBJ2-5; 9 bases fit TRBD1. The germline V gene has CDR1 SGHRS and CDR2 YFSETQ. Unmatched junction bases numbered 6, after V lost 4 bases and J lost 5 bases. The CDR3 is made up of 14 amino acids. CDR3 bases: TGCGCCAGCAGCACGGGACAGGGTGAGGAGACCCAGTACTTC. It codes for CASSTGQGEETQYF.

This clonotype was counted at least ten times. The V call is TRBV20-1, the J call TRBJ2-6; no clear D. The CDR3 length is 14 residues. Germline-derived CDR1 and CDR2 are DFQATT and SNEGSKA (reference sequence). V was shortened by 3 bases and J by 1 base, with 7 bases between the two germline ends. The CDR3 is CSARTRSGANVLTF. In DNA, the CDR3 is TGCAGTGCTAGGACGAGGTCTGGGGCCAACGTCCTGACTTTC.

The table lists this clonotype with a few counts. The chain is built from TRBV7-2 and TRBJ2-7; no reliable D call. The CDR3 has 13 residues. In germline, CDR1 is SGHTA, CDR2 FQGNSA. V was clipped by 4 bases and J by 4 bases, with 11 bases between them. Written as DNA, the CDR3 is TGTGCCAGCAGCTCGCAGCCGACGTACGAGCAGTACTTC. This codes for CASSSQPTYEQYF.

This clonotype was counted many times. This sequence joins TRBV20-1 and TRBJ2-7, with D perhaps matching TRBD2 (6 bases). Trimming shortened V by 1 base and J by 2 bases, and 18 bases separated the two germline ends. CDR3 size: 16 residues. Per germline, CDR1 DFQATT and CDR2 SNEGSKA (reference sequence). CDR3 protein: CSARGDGWEDPYEQYF. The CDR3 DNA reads TGCAGTGCTAGAGGGGACGGCTGGGAGGACCCCTACGAGCAGTACTTC.

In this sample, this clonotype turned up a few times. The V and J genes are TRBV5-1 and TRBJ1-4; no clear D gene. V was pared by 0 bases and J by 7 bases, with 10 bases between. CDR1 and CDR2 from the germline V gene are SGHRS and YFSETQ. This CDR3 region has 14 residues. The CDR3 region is CASSLDTNREKLFF. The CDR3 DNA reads TGCGCCAGCAGCTTGGACACGAACCGTGAAAAACTGTTTTTT.

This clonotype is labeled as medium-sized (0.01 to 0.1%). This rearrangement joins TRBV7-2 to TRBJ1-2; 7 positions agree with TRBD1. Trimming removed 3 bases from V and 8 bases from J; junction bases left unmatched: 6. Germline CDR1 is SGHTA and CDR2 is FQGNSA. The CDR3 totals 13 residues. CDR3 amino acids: CASSFEGAGGYTF. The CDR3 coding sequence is TGTGCCAGCAGCTTCGAGGGGGCGGGAGGCTACACCTTC.

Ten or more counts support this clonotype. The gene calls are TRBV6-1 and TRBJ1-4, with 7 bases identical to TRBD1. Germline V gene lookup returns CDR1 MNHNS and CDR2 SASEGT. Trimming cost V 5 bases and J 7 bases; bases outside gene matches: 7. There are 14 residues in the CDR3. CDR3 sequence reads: CASSRTGLGEKLFF. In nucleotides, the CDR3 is TGTGCCAGCAGTCGGACAGGTCTGGGTGAAAAACTGTTTTTT.

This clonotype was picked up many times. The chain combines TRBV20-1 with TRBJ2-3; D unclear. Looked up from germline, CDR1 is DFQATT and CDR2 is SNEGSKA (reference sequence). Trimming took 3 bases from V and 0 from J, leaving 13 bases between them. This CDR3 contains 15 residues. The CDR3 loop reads CSASKASASTDTQYF. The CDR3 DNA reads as TGCAGTGCTAGTAAAGCGTCCGCTAGCACAGATACGCAGTATTTT.

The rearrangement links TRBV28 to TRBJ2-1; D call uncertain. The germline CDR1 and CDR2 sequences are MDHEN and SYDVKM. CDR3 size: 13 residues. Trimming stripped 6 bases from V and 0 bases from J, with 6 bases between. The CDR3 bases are TGTGCCAGCAGGGAAGACTCCTACAATGAGCAGTTCTTC. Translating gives CASREDSYNEQFF.

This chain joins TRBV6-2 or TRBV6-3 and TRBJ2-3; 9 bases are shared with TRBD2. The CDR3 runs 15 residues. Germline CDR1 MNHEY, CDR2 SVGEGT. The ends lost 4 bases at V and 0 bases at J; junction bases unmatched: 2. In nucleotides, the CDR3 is TGTGCCAGCAGTTCGGGACTAGCTAGCACAGATACGCAGTATTTT. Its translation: CASSSGLASTDTQYF.

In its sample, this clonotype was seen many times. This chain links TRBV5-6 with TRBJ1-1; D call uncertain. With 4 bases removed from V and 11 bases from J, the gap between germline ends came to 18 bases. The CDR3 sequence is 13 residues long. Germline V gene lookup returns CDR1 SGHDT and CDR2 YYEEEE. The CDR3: CASSGGRYGLAFF. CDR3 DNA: TGTGCCAGCAGCGGCGGCCGCTATGGGCTGGCTTTCTTT. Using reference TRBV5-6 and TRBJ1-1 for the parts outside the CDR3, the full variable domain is DAGVTQSPTHLIKTRGQQVTLRCSPKSGHDTVSWYQQALGQGPQFIFQYYEEEERQRGNFPDRFSGHQFPNYSSELNVNALLLGDSALYLCASSGGRYGLAFFGQGTRLTVV.

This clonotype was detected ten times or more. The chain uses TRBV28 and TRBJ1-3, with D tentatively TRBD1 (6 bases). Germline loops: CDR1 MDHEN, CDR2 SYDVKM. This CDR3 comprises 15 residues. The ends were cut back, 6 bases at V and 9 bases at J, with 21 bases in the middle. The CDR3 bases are TGTGCCAGCAGAAGTTTGGGGGCGATAGGGACCACCATATATTTT. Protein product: CASRSLGAIGTTIYF.

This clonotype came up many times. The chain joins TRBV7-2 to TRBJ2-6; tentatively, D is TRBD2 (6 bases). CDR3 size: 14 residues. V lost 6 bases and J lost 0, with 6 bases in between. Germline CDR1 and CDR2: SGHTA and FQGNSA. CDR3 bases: TGTGCCAGCAGGCGGGACTCTGGGGCCAACGTCCTGACTTTC. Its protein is CASRRDSGANVLTF.

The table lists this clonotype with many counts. The DNA for the CDR3 is TGCAGCGTGGACCCGGACAGGGGCGTCTATGGCTACACCTTC. Its translation: CSVDPDRGVYGYTF. The rearrangement uses TRBV29-1 and TRBJ1-2, with 9 bases aligning to TRBD1. From germline, CDR1 is SQVTM and CDR2 ANQGSEA. Trimming cost V 6 bases and J 4 bases; bases outside gene matches: 9. There are 14 residues in the CDR3.

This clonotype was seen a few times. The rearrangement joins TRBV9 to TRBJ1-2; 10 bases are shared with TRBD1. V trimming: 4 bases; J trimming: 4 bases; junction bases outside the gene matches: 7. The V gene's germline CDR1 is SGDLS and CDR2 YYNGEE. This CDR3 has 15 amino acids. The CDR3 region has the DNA TGTGCCAGCAGCCCACGACAGGGGGCGACCTATGGCTACACCTTC. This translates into CASSPRQGATYGYTF.

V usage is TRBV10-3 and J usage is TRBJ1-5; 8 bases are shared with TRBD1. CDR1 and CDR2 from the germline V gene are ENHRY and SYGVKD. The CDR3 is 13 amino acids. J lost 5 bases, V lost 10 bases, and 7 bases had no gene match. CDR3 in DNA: TGTGCCAGCCGGGACAGGCTCGATCAGCCCCAGCATTTT. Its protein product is CASRDRLDQPQHF.

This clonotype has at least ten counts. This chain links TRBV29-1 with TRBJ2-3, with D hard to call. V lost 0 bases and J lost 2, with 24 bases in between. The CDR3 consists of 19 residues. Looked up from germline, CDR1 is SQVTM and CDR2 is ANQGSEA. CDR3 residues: CSVEEVWILEQRNTDTQYF. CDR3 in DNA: TGCAGCGTTGAAGAAGTGTGGATCCTCGAACAGAGGAACACAGATACGCAGTATTTT.

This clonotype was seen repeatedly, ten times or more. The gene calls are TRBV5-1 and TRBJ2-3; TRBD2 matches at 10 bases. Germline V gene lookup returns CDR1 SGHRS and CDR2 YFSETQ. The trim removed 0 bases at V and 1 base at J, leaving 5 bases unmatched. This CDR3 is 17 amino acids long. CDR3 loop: CASSLELAGSGTDTQYF. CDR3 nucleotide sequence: TGCGCCAGCAGCTTGGAACTAGCGGGGTCCGGCACAGATACGCAGTATTTT.

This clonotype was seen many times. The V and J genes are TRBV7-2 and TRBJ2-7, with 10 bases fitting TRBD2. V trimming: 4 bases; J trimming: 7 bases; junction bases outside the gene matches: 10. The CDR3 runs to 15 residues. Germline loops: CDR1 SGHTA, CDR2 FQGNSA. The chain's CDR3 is CASSYSSGRGGEQYF. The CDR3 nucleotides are TGTGCCAGCAGCTACTCTAGCGGGAGAGGAGGGGAGCAGTACTTC.

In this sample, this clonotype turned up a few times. In DNA, the CDR3 is TGCGCCAGCAGCCAAGAAGCCTTTTCCACCGGGGAGCTGTTTTTT. Translation gives CASSQEAFSTGELFF. The chain is built from TRBV4-3 and TRBJ2-2; no definite D call. The CDR3 totals 15 residues. Germline V gene lookup returns CDR1 LGHNA and CDR2 YSLEER. V lost 0 bases and J 4 bases, leaving 9 bases between the germline ends.

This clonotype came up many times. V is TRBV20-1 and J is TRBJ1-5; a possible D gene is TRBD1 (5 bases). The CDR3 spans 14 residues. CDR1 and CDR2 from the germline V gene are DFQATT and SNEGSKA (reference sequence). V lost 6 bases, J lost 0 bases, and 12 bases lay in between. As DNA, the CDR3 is TGCAGTGCCAGTGGGGGATATAGCAATCAGCCCCAGCATTTT. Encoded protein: CSASGGYSNQPQHF.

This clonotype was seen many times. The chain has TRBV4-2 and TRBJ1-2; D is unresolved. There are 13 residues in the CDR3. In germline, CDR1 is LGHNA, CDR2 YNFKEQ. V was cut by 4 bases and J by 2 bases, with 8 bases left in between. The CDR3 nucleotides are TGTGCCAGCAGCCTCAACCCCAACTATGGCTACACCTTC. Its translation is CASSLNPNYGYTF.

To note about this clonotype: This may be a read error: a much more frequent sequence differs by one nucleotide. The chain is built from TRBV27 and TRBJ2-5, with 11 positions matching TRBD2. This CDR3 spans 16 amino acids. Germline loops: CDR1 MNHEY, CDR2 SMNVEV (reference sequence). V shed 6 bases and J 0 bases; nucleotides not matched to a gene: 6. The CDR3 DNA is TGTGCCAGCAGCCGACTAGCGGGATCCGACCAAGAGACCCAGTACTTC. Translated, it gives CASSRLAGSDQETQYF.

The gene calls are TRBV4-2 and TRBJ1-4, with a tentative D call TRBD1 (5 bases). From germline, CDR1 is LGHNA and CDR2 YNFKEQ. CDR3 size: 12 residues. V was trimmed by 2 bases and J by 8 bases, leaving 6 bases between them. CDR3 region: CASSQSGEKLFF. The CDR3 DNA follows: TGTGCCAGCAGCCAATCAGGGGAAAAACTGTTTTTT.

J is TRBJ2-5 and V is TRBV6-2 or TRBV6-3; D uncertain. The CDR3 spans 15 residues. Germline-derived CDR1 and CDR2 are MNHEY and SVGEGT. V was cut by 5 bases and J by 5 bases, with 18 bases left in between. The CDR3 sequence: CASSPGLSKKETQYF. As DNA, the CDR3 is TGTGCCAGCAGTCCTGGTCTATCTAAGAAGGAGACCCAGTACTTC.

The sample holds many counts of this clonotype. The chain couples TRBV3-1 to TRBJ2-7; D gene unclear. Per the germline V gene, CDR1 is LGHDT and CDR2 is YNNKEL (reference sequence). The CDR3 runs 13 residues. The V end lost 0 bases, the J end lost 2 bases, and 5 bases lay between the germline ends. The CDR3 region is CASSQDGPYEQYF. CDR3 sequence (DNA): TGTGCCAGCAGCCAAGACGGACCCTACGAGCAGTACTTC.

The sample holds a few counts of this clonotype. The CDR3 nucleotides read TGCAGCGTTCAGGGGGCCGATGAAAAACTGTTTTTT. Its translation is CSVQGADEKLFF. J is TRBJ1-4 and V is TRBV29-1, with TRBD1 identical over 8 bases. The germline V gene encodes CDR1 SQVTM and CDR2 ANQGSEA. The CDR3 is 12 residues long. Losses at the gene ends were 5 bases for V and 6 bases for J; bases not matched to a gene: 2.

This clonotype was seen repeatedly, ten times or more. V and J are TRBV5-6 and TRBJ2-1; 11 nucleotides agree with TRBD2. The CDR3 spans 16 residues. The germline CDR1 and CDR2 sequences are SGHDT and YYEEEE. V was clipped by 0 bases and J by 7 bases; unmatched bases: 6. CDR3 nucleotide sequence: TGTGCCAGCAGCTTGGTTAGCGGGAGGGCCTGGAATGAGCAGTTCTTC. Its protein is CASSLVSGRAWNEQFF.